This T cell receptor beta chain was obtained from a study of STAT3 mutations in large granular lymphocyte leukemia. Study-wide background: More than half of T-LGLL patients received immunosuppressive therapy. Study-level points and caveats: Clonal expansion was inferred from samples taken at other timepoints. Every T-cell large granular lymphocyte leukemia patient had at least one immunodominant TCR beta clonotype. In about 30% of the 18 patients, new TCR clonotypes emerged after therapy. Differing intervals and regimens complicate linking therapy response to clone burden.

The germline V gene has CDR1 SGHDN and CDR2 FVKESK. Between the trimmed V and J ends, which lost 1 base and 2 bases, there was a span of 9 bases. The CDR3 loop spans 15 amino acids. This clone is a singleton in its sample. Its antigen is still unknown. Sequencing used immunoSEQ multiplex PCR; TCRdb keeps in-frame clones, though not all of them. In the table there are about 42,000 clones, approximately 78% of which are singletons. This TCR was sampled from a human donor with T large granular lymphocyte leukemia. Some clones in this sample may be carry-over from other donors' samples. What was sequenced was PBMCs. This sequence joins TRBV14 and TRBJ1-5; maybe TRBD1 (6 bases). The CDR3 region is CASSQGGAGNQPQHF. CDR3 nucleotides: TGTGCCAGCAGCCAAGGGGGGGCGGGCAATCAGCCCCAGCATTTT.